These 10 T cell receptor beta chains originate from one sample sequenced in a study of PD-1 blockade in mismatch repair-deficient tumors (dated by TCRdb to about 2017). Library preparation used the immunoSEQ multiplex PCR assay. The immuneACCESS repertoire file appears here via TCRdb, limited to in-frame rearrangements. These files lack a portion of the clones; in checked studies, under half of the deficit traces to unresolved V genes, and the cause of the others is not known. For this sample the table gives about 79,000 clones, of which 70% to 90% were detected only once. The ten most abundant clones make up approximately 5.1% of the sample. The sequences come from peripheral blood, collected 44 weeks after starting pembrolizumab. The receptors were gathered from an adult with mismatch repair-deficient cancer.

This chain joins TRBV30 and TRBJ2-2, with 7 nucleotides matching TRBD1. Germline loops: CDR1 GTSNPN, CDR2 SVGIG (reference sequence). The trim removed 5 bases at V and 13 bases at J, leaving 7 bases unmatched. This CDR3 region has 11 residues. CDR3 in DNA: TGTGCCTGGGGTGGGACAGTGGGGCTGTTTTTT. It yields the protein CAWGGTVGLFF.

The chain couples TRBV5-1 to TRBJ1-4; 9 bases match TRBD1. The germline V gene has CDR1 SGHRS and CDR2 YFSETQ. This CDR3 is built from 15 residues. V lost 4 bases to trimming and J lost 5 bases; unmatched junction nucleotides: 6. The CDR3 DNA reads as TGCGCCAGCAGCCCCCTGACAGGGGGGAATGAAAAACTGTTTTTT. Translated, it gives CASSPLTGGNEKLFF.

This clone was detected a few times. The chain uses TRBV19 and TRBJ2-1; no clear D gene. The CDR3 is 12 amino acids. The germline V and J ends were trimmed by 6 bases and 6 bases, with 9 bases remaining between them. The germline V gene encodes CDR1 LNHDA and CDR2 SQIVND (reference sequence). In nucleotides, the CDR3 is TGTGCCAGTAGCGCCTGGGGCAATGAGCAGTTCTTC. It is translated as CASSAWGNEQFF. The variable domain in full, with the rest retrieved from reference TRBV19 and TRBJ2-1, is DGGITQSPKYLFRKEGQNVTLSCEQNLNHDAMYWYRQDPGQGLRLIYYSQIVNDFQKGDIAEGYSVSREKKESFPLTVTSAQKNPTAFYLCASSAWGNEQFFGPGTRLTVL.

V and J are TRBV15 and TRBJ2-1, with D perhaps TRBD2 (7 bases). The CDR3 consists of 15 residues. The V end lost 0 bases, the J end lost 12 bases, and 18 bases lay between the germline ends. Germline CDR1 reads LNHNV; CDR2 reads YYDKDF (reference sequence). The CDR3 here is CATSRDLSGGQLQFF. CDR3 sequence (DNA): TGTGCCACCAGCAGAGACCTATCCGGGGGGCAGTTGCAGTTCTTC.

V gene TRBV27 combines with J gene TRBJ2-7; D perhaps matches TRBD1 (6 bases). The CDR3 sequence is 14 residues long. V was cut by 5 bases and J by 2 bases, with 13 bases left in between. Germline V lookup: CDR1 MNHEY, CDR2 SMNVEV (reference sequence). CDR3 sequence: CASSETGTPYEQYF. DNA of the CDR3: TGTGCCAGCAGTGAGACCGGGACACCCTACGAGCAGTACTTC.

The chain is built from TRBV4-1 and TRBJ2-3; D call uncertain. The CDR3 loop spans 16 amino acids. Deletions cut 4 bases from V and 4 bases from J, with 18 bases between. Per the germline V gene, CDR1 is MGHRA and CDR2 is YSYEKL. The CDR3 nucleotides are TGCGCCAGCAGCCCGATTCTGACCCGGCTGGCAGATACGCAGTATTTT. Translating gives CASSPILTRLADTQYF.

J is TRBJ1-2 and V is TRBV19, with a possible D match to TRBD1 (6 bases). CDR1 and CDR2 (germline): LNHDA, SQIVND (reference sequence). The CDR3 loop spans 15 amino acids. The V end was cut by 1 base, the J end by 4 bases, with 13 bases between. CDR3 amino acids: CASSIGGGGGYGYTF. The CDR3 DNA sequence: TGTGCCAGTAGTATAGGGGGAGGGGGAGGCTATGGCTACACCTTC.

This clone was seen only a few times. CDR3 nucleotide sequence: TGTGCCTGGGCCAGAGTCCCTGAAGCTTTCTTT. Translation: CAWARVPEAFF. V gene TRBV30 combines with J gene TRBJ1-1; unclear D gene. This CDR3 comprises 11 residues. Germline V gene sequence: CDR1 GTSNPN, CDR2 SVGIG (reference sequence). V lost 5 bases and J lost 6, with 10 bases in between.

V is TRBV10-3 and J is TRBJ2-1, with 7 positions matching TRBD1. V was pared by 3 bases and J by 2 bases, with 4 bases of the junction left unmatched. This CDR3 region has 15 residues. Per the germline V gene, CDR1 is ENHRY and CDR2 is SYGVKD. CDR3 sequence: CAISERQGAYNEQFF. In DNA, the CDR3 is TGTGCCATCAGTGAAAGACAGGGTGCCTACAATGAGCAGTTCTTC.

The rearrangement uses TRBV9 and TRBJ2-1, with 8 bases matching TRBD1. Germline V gene sequence: CDR1 SGDLS, CDR2 YYNGEE. Losses at the gene ends were 0 bases for V and 2 bases for J; bases not matched to a gene: 1. The CDR3 has 15 amino acids. Here the CDR3 reads CASSVAQGAYNEQFF. CDR3 DNA sequence: TGTGCCAGCAGCGTAGCACAGGGGGCCTACAATGAGCAGTTCTTC. Full variable domain (missing parts from reference TRBV9 and TRBJ2-1): DSGVTQTPKHLITATGQRVTLRCSPRSGDLSVYWYQQSLDQGLQFLIQYYNGEERAKGNILERFSAQQFPDLHSELNLSSLELGDSALYFCASSVAQGAYNEQFFGPGTRLTVL.